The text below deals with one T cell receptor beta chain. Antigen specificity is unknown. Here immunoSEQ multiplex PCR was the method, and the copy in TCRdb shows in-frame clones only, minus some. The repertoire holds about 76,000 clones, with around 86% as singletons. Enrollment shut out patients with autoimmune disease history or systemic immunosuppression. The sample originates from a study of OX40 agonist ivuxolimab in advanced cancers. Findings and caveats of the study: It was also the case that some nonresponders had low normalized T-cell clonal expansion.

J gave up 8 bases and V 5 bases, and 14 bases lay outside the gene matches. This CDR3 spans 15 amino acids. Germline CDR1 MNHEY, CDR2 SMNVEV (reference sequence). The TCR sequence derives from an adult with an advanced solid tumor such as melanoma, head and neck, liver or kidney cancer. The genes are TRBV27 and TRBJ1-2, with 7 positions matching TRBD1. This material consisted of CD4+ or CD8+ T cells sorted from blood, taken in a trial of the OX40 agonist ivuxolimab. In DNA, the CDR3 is TGTGCCAGCAGTCGCGCTATCGGGGACAGTTACGGCTACACCTTC. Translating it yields CASSRAIGDSYGYTF.